This is a list of T cell receptor beta chains from one sample in a study of OX40 agonist ivuxolimab in advanced cancers. Assay: immunoSEQ multiplex PCR; the TCRdb copy retains only in-frame clones and omits some. The data contain about 6,300 clones, about 70% of them singletons. This specimen consisted of CD4+ or CD8+ T cells sorted from blood, obtained in a trial of the OX40 agonist ivuxolimab. The receptor set was obtained from an adult with an advanced solid tumor such as melanoma, head and neck, liver or kidney cancer. Both conserved end residues are part of each CDR3. Each record gives: clone size, V gene, D gene, J gene, CDR3 DNA, CDR3 protein. A D gene is named only where the DNA matches it firmly. Rows give clone size only sometimes, using once, few, many, or a class for an expanded clone.

.,TRBV27,TRBD1,TRBJ1-5,TGTGCCAGCAGTTCTCTTTTGGACAGGGGCGCCGATCAGCCCCAGCATTTT,CASSSLLDRGADQPQHF
.,TRBV6-6,.,TRBJ2-2,TGTGCCAGCAGTTACGATCAACGGGAGAAGCTGTTTTTT,CASSYDQREKLFF
.,TRBV5-8,.,TRBJ1-5,TGTGCCAGCAGCTTGGGTCAGCCCCAGCATTTT,CASSLGQPQHF
.,TRBV9,TRBD1,TRBJ1-6,TGTGCCAGCAGTCAAGGAAACAGGGGGGGGAATTCACCCCTCCACTTT,CASSQGNRGGNSPLHF
.,TRBV4-2,TRBD2,TRBJ2-1,TGTGCCAGCAGCCAAGAGTCTAGCGGGAGTGAGCGCGATGAGCAGTTCTTC,CASSQESSGSERDEQFF
once,TRBV30,TRBD1,TRBJ2-2,TGTGCCTGCCGAGGACAGGGAGACACCGGGGAGCTGTTTTTT,CACRGQGDTGELFF
.,TRBV4-3,TRBD1,TRBJ1-1,TGCGCCAGCAGCCTTATAGCTTCAGGGGGTACGGAAGCTTTCTTT,CASSLIASGGTEAFF
medium-sized,TRBV13,.,TRBJ1-1,TGTGCCAGCAGCTCCCTGAGATCGGGTCAGGCGAACACTGAAGCTTTCTTT,CASSSLRSGQANTEAFF
once,TRBV4-3,TRBD2,TRBJ2-3,TGCGCCAGCAGCGCTGGAGTAGCGGGGCACACAGATACGCAGTATTTT,CASSAGVAGHTDTQYF
.,TRBV4-3,.,TRBJ2-3,TGCGCCAGCAGCCAAGATCAGGCAGAGGCAGATACGCAGTATTTT,CASSQDQAEADTQYF